These 11 T cell receptor beta chains were all obtained from the same sample, sequenced in a study of blood T cells in healthy people across ages. PCR was performed a second time for about 7 to 12 cycles using a sample-barcoded 5' primer and a J-beta primer mix. One entry per CDR3 protein, called by TCRdb with MiXCR from the 5' RACE reads. The sample lists some 1.4 million distinct CDR3 sequences; about 43% were seen once. The sample comprised blood. The receptor source for this set is a woman in her late teens or twenties in good health.

The chain recombines TRBV20-1 with TRBJ2-2; TRBD2 aligns across 10 bases. CDR1 and CDR2 from the germline V gene are DFQATT and SNEGSKA (reference sequence). The ends lost 0 bases at V and 4 bases at J; junction bases unmatched: 5. The CDR3 contains 16 residues. CDR3 loop: CSARDLASGGTGELFF. CDR3 DNA sequence: TGCAGTGCTAGAGATCTGGCTAGCGGGGGCACCGGGGAGCTGTTTTTT.

In regard to this clonotype: An end of the junction does not agree with germline; a read error may underlie this. The chain recombines TRBV7-9 with TRBJ2-1; D call uncertain. The CDR3 consists of 15 residues. CDR1 and CDR2 (germline): SEHNR, FQNEAQ (reference sequence). CDR3: CASSLARSEYNERFF. The CDR3 DNA follows: TGTGCCAGCAGCTTAGCCCGGTCAGAATACAATGAGCGGTTCTTC.

The genes are TRBV5-4 and TRBJ2-1, with 8 bases fitting TRBD1. Germline lookup yields CDR1 SGHNT and CDR2 YYREEE (reference sequence). The V segment lost 4 bases and the J segment 4 bases; nucleotides outside the gene matches: 10. The CDR3 consists of 16 residues. The DNA of the CDR3 is TGTGCCAGCAGCGCCCCGACAGGGGATACGTACAATGAGCAGTTCTTC. It encodes CASSAPTGDTYNEQFF.

The chain recombines TRBV12-3 or TRBV12-4 with TRBJ2-7; no definite D call. Trimming pared 5 bases from V and 6 bases from J, leaving 8 bases between. This CDR3 spans 11 amino acids. In DNA, the CDR3 is TGTGCCAGCAGTCTCCGGACCGAGCAGTACTTC. Protein product: CASSLRTEQYF.

The rearrangement joins TRBV3-1 to TRBJ2-2; no reliable D call. CDR1 is LGHDT and CDR2 is YNNKEL in the germline V gene (reference sequence). V gave up 2 bases and J gave up 3 bases, with 10 bases separating them. The CDR3 is 15 amino acids. The CDR3 nucleotides are TGTGCCAGCAGCCAACGGCCCACCGACACCGGGGAGCTGTTTTTT. Protein product: CASSQRPTDTGELFF. Drawing the rest from reference TRBV3-1 and TRBJ2-2, the complete variable domain is DTAVSQTPKYLVTQMGNDKSIKCEQNLGHDTMYWYKQDSKKFLKIMFSYNNKELIINETVPNRFSPKSPDKAHLNLHINSLELGDSAVYFCASSQRPTDTGELFFGEGSRLTVL.

To note about this clonotype: Since a much larger clone is just one base distant, this may be a read error. The chain combines TRBV10-3 with TRBJ2-5; a weak D match, TRBD2 (6 bases). The J call may be in error: the DNA end matches TRBJ2-7 better. CDR3 length: 15 residues. Germline V gene sequence: CDR1 ENHRY, CDR2 SYGVKD. The CDR3 nucleotides are TGTGCCATGAGTGAGTCGAAGGGTAGCGGTTACGAGCAGTACTTC. Translation: CAMSESKGSGYEQYF.

V usage is TRBV28 and J usage is TRBJ1-5, with D unclear. The CDR3 is 14 residues long. Trimming left V 7 bases short and J 3 bases short, with 13 bases between. From germline, CDR1 is MDHEN and CDR2 SYDVKM. This CDR3 reads CASKRGTTNQPQHF. The CDR3 nucleotides are TGTGCCAGCAAACGGGGAACGACCAATCAGCCCCAGCATTTT.

The chain uses TRBV27 and TRBJ2-1; D call uncertain. From germline, CDR1 is MNHEY and CDR2 SMNVEV (reference sequence). This CDR3 has 15 residues. V was cut by 0 bases and J by 5 bases, with 11 bases left in between. The CDR3 DNA reads as TGTGCCAGCAGTTTATCCGCCGTACCGGACAATGAGCAGTTCTTC. Protein product: CASSLSAVPDNEQFF.

In its sample, this clonotype was seen a few times. This chain joins TRBV20-1 and TRBJ1-2, with D perhaps TRBD1 (6 bases). The V and J ends lost 3 bases and 4 bases respectively, with 12 bases between them. The CDR3 is 13 amino acids. Germline values: CDR1 DFQATT, CDR2 SNEGSKA (reference sequence). The CDR3 DNA follows: TGCAGTGCTAGTCTGGGGGCGAGCTATGGCTACACCTTC. Its protein product is CSASLGASYGYTF.

The chain is built from TRBV6-5 and TRBJ1-1; perhaps TRBD1 as D (6 bases). With 2 bases removed from V and 0 bases from J, the gap between germline ends came to 10 bases. The CDR3 has 15 residues. In germline, CDR1 is MNHEY, CDR2 SVGAGI. The CDR3 loop is CASSYTGTLNTEAFF. The CDR3 DNA is TGTGCCAGCAGTTACACAGGGACACTGAACACTGAAGCTTTCTTT.

A single count supports this clonotype. The rearrangement uses TRBV2 and TRBJ2-5, with TRBD2 matching over 9 bases. The CDR3 spans 16 residues. The germline CDR1 and CDR2 sequences are SNHLY and FYNNEI. J was trimmed by 0 bases and V by 2 bases; bases with no gene match: 4. The CDR3 sequence is CASSEPRGGYQETQYF. The CDR3 DNA follows: TGTGCCAGCAGTGAACCGCGGGGGGGGTACCAAGAGACCCAGTACTTC.